This T cell receptor (beta chain) was found in a study of beta chain features in type 1 diabetes. This clone was counted between two and nine times. Its antigen is still unknown. V lost 2 bases and J 0 bases, leaving 14 bases between the germline ends. The CDR3 is 15 residues long. Germline V gene sequence: CDR1 GTSNPN, CDR2 SVGIG (reference sequence). Sequenced material consisted of expressed TCRB transcripts (all of the isolated RNA was reverse transcribed). It was found that naive, central memory and regulatory T cell samples averaged about 4 million reads. Measured with immunoSEQ multiplex PCR; TCRdb has only the in-frame clones, and not every one. Of under 400,000 clones in the sample, around 12% are singletons; the top ten hold more than 0.015%. Broader study findings: Across patients, naive, central memory and Treg TCRB repertoires exhibited apparently greater similarity than was observed across healthy donors.

The chain recombines TRBV30 with TRBJ2-7, with D hard to call. The sample comprised naive CD4+ T cells from blood. The receptor comes from a man aged 18 to 30 in good health. The CDR3 region is CAWSQTLESSYEQYF. CDR3 nucleotides: TGTGCCTGGAGTCAAACCCTGGAGAGCTCCTACGAGCAGTACTTC.